This TCR beta chain was sequenced in a study of T-cell memory formation after mild COVID-19. General study points: Mainly CM and EM harbored the contracting CD4+ clones; mainly EMRA harbored the CD8+ ones.

Germline lookup yields CDR1 MNHNS and CDR2 SASEGT. The CDR3 loop spans 16 amino acids. Trimming pared 4 bases from V and 0 bases from J, leaving 13 bases between. TCRdb independently ran MiXCR on the 5' RACE reads; one entry per CDR3 protein. The repertoire has approximately 180,000 distinct CDR3 sequences, 16% of them found once; the top ten carry 2% to 2.5%. With respect to this clonotype: Its antigen is unknown.

The TCR was taken from an adult woman who had mild COVID-19 (a few samples of this study predate the infection). Cell type and time point are not known. V gene TRBV6-1 combines with J gene TRBJ1-3; D gene uncertain. The sequenced sample was PBMCs or a T cell subset sorted from them (not recorded which). For the CDR3, the DNA is TGTGCCAGCAGTGTGGGAGGACTGCGCTCTGGAAACACCATATATTTT. Translated: CASSVGGLRSGNTIYF.